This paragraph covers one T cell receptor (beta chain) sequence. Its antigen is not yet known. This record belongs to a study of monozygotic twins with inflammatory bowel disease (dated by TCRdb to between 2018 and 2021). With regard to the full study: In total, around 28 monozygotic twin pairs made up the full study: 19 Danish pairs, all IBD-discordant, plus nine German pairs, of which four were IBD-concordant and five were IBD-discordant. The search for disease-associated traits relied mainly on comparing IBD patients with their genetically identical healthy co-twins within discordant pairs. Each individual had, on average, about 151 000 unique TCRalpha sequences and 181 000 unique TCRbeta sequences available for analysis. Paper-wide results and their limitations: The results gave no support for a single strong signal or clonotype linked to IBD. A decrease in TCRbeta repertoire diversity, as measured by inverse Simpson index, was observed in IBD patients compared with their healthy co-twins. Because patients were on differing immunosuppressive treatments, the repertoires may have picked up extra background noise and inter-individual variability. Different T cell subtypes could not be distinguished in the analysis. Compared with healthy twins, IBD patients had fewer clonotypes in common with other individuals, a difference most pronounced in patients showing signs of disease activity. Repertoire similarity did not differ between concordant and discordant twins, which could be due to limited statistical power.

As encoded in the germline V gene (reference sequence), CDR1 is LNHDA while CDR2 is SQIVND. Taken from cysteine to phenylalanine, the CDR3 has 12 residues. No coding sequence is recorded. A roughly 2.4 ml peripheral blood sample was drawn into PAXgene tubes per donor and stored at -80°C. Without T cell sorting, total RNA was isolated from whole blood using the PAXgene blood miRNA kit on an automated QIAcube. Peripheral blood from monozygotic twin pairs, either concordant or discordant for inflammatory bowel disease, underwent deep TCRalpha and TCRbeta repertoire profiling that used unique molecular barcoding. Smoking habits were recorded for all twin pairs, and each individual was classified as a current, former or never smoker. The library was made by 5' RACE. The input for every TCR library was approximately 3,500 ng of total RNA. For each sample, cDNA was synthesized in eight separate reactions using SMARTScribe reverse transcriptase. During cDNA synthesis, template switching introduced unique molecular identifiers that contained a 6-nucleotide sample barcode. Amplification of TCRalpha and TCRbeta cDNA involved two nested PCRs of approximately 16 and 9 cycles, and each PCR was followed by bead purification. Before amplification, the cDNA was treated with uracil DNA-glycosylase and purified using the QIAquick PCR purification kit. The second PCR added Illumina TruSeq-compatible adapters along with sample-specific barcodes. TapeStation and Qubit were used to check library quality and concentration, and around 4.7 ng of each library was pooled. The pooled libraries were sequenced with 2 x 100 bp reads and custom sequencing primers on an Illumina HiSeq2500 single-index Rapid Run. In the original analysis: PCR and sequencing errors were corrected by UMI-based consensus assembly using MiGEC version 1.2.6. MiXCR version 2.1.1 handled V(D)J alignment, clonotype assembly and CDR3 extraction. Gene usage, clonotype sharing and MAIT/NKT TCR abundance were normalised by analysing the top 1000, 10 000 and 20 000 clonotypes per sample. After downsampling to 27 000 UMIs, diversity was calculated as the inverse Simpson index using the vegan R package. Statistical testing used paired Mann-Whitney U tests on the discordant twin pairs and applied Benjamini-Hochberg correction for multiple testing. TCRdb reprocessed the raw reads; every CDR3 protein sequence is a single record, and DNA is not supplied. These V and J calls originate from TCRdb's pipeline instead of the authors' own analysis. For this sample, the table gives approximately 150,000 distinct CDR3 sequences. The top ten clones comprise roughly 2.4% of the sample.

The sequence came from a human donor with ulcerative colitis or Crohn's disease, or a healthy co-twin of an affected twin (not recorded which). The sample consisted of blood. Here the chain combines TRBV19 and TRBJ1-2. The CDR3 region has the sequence CASSNRNYGYTF. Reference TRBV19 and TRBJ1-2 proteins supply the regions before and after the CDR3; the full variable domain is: DGGITQSPKYLFRKEGQNVTLSCEQNLNHDAMYWYRQDPGQGLRLIYYSQIVNDFQKGDIAEGYSVSREKKESFPLTVTSAQKNPTAFYLCASSNRNYGYTFGSGTRLTVV.